What follows is one TCR beta chain and its context. Its antigen remains unidentified. Patients all relapsed after autologous stem cell transplantation, and there was variation in brentuximab vedotin exposure. This entry is derived from a study of PD-1 blockade in classical Hodgkin lymphoma. The study's findings and limits: Researchers reported that CD4+ TCR diversity, though not CD8+, rose significantly by C4D1.

Sequenced by immunoSEQ multiplex PCR; TCRdb stores in-frame clones only, minus some. Altogether around 66,000 clones are present, over 75% being singletons, with the ten largest covering over 14%. The CDR3 covers 13 residues. CDR1 is MNHNS and CDR2 is SASEGT in the germline V gene. V dropped 5 bases and J dropped 1 base, with 8 bases sitting between them. The source material was peripheral blood mononuclear cells (PBMCs), sampled at baseline. The genes are TRBV6-1 and TRBJ1-1, with D hard to call. The receptor comes from a human donor with classical Hodgkin lymphoma. The CDR3 is CASSHKENTEAFF. The CDR3 nucleotides read TGTGCCAGCAGTCATAAGGAGAACACTGAAGCTTTCTTT.